This entry describes one T cell receptor (beta chain). The antigen is undetermined. Assay: immunoSEQ multiplex PCR; the TCRdb copy retains only in-frame clones and omits some. In the table there are 300,000 to 400,000 clones, around 86% of which are singletons. This sample is drawn from a study of Ad26.COV2.S vaccination and SARS-CoV-2 variants. Study at large: Donor was in the COV1001 Ad26.COV2.S trial arm. Ad26.COV2.S was injected intramuscularly once or twice, 56 days apart. Overall study findings and caveats: Vaccinated individuals (as opposed to placebo recipients) had higher spike-specific TCR breadth.

V was cut by 6 bases and J by 2 bases, with 16 bases left in between. This CDR3 has 15 residues. Germline CDR1 and CDR2: MRHNA and SNTAGT. Treatment specified: roughly 19 received Ad26.COV2.S at low or high dose, single or two shots; about 5 received placebo; per-sample allocation not given. The investigators took samples on day 63 after the first vaccine or placebo injection. The receptor comes from a person aged 18 to 65 who received the Ad26.COV2.S COVID-19 vaccine or a placebo. The sample consisted of peripheral blood, taken in a trial of Ad26.COV2.S vaccine versus placebo. The V gene is TRBV6-4, the J gene TRBJ1-1; unclear D gene. The CDR3 DNA reads TGTGCCAGCAGGACCCCCAGGACCGAAAACACTGAAGCTTTCTTT. Translation: CASRTPRTENTEAFF.